These 27 T cell receptor beta chains were sequenced from one sample in a study of regulatory T cells in long-lasting Graves disease. The time point denotes: newly diagnosed GD, antithyroid drugs for less than 3 months. Extracted RNA from PBMCs served as the source of the TCR library. Arm-PCR with iRepertoire HTBI primers amplified the CDR3 regions for these TCR beta libraries. TCRdb re-called the multiplex PCR reads with MiXCR, one entry per CDR3 protein. The data hold a few hundred thousand distinct CDR3 sequences, with 14% observed a single time. Another study also made use of these data, one on T cells in Graves' hyperthyroidism and ophthalmopathy.

Source: peripheral blood mononuclear cells (PBMCs), taken at new diagnosis, from a patient treated with antithyroid drugs. These receptors were collected from a woman aged 45-65 years with Graves disease.

This chain joins TRBV30 and TRBJ2-1; D possibly corresponds to TRBD2 (6 bases). Germline V gene data show CDR1 as GTSNPN and CDR2 as SVGIG (reference sequence). V lost 3 bases and J lost 6, with 12 bases in between. The CDR3 runs to 13 residues. DNA for the CDR3: TGTGCCTGGAGCCGACTAGGACCCAATGAGCAGTTCTTC. Its protein is CAWSRLGPNEQFF.

Turning to this clonotype: One end of the junction varies from germline; a read error may be responsible. The chain uses TRBV7-2 and TRBJ2-7; 11 nucleotides line up with TRBD2. CDR1 is SGHTA and CDR2 is FQGNSA in the germline V gene. CDR3 size: 15 residues. This chain's CDR3 is CASSLIAGGPYEHYF. In nucleotides, the CDR3 is TGTGCCAGCAGCTTAATAGCGGGAGGGCCTTACGAGCACTACTTC.

This clonotype was found a few times. This rearrangement joins TRBV6-2 or TRBV6-3 to TRBJ2-3; 7 nucleotides align to TRBD2. V lost 2 bases, J lost 3 bases, and 5 bases stayed unmatched. The CDR3 runs to 15 residues. Germline CDR1 and CDR2: MNHEY and SVGEGT. CDR3 protein: CASSYRWEGTDTQYF. For the CDR3, the DNA is TGTGCCAGCAGTTACAGGTGGGAGGGGACAGATACGCAGTATTTT.

The rearrangement links TRBV4-1 to TRBJ2-1; the match to TRBD2 covers 10 bases. The CDR3 is 17 residues long. The V gene's germline CDR1 is MGHRA and CDR2 YSYEKL. V lost 3 bases, J lost 3 bases, and 8 bases stayed unmatched. The CDR3: CASSQGGLAVIYNEQFF. The CDR3 DNA reads as TGCGCCAGCAGCCAGGGAGGACTAGCGGTTATCTACAATGAGCAGTTCTTC.

A few counts support this clonotype. The chain uses TRBV12-3 or TRBV12-4 and TRBJ1-4; 8 bases map to TRBD1. The length of the CDR3 is 15 residues. The trim removed 3 bases at V and 8 bases at J, leaving 8 bases unmatched. This CDR3 reads CASSLADRVNEKLFF. The CDR3 coding sequence is TGTGCCAGCAGTTTGGCGGACAGGGTGAACGAAAAACTGTTTTTT.

This clonotype has at least ten counts. The V gene is TRBV29-1, the J gene TRBJ2-1; the D gene is possibly TRBD2 (6 bases). Trimming removed 3 bases at V and 6 bases at J, with 15 bases between. In germline, CDR1 is SQVTM, CDR2 ANQGSEA. CDR3 size: 14 residues. CDR3 region: CSVDRNGTPNEQFF. The CDR3 DNA reads as TGCAGCGTTGATCGAAACGGGACTCCCAATGAGCAGTTCTTC.

There are a few counts of this clonotype. One base separates it from a far larger clone, so it is likely a read error. This chain joins TRBV5-8 and TRBJ2-4; perhaps TRBD1 as D (6 bases). The CDR3 is 13 residues long. Per the germline V gene, CDR1 is SGHTS and CDR2 is YDEGEE. Between the trimmed V and J ends, which lost 2 bases and 12 bases, there was a span of 15 bases. CDR3 residues: CASSFGTRSAQYF. In DNA form, the CDR3 reads TGTGCCAGCAGCTTCGGGACACGTTCCGCTCAGTACTTC.

This clonotype was found many times. The rearrangement joins TRBV6-1 to TRBJ2-1, with no clear D. This CDR3 comprises 16 residues. Between the trimmed V and J ends, which lost 2 bases and 2 bases, there was a span of 13 bases. Germline V gene data show CDR1 as MNHNS and CDR2 as SASEGT. CDR3 in DNA: TGTGCCAGCAGTGAAACGACCGCGGCGGCCTACAATGAGCAGTTCTTC. It is translated as CASSETTAAAYNEQFF.

This clonotype was seen only a few times. The rearrangement links TRBV5-1 to TRBJ2-2; 7 bases are shared with TRBD2. V gave up 4 bases and J gave up 4 bases; unmatched junction bases: 4. The CDR3 spans 14 residues. Germline CDR1 reads SGHRS; CDR2 reads YFSETQ. The CDR3 loop reads CASSPWTSTGELFF. The CDR3 DNA sequence: TGCGCCAGCAGCCCCTGGACTAGCACCGGGGAGCTGTTTTTT.

V and J are TRBV2 and TRBJ2-1, with 12 bases matching TRBD2. V was pared by 1 base and J by 7 bases, with 2 bases of the junction left unmatched. The CDR3 consists of 15 residues. Per germline, CDR1 SNHLY and CDR2 FYNNEI. The CDR3 sequence is CASSEGTSGINEQFF. The CDR3 nucleotides are TGTGCCAGCAGTGAAGGGACTAGCGGGATAAATGAGCAGTTCTTC. Full variable domain (missing parts from reference TRBV2 and TRBJ2-1): EPEVTQTPSHQVTQMGQEVILRCVPISNHLYFYWYRQILGQKVEFLVSFYNNEISEKSEIFDDQFSVERPDGSNFTLKIRSTKLEDSAMYFCASSEGTSGINEQFFGPGTRLTVL.

The table lists this clonotype with many counts. DNA for the CDR3: TGTGCCAGCAGCTTAGAGGCGAAAGAGACCCAGTACTTC. Its protein product is CASSLEAKETQYF. V usage is TRBV7-3 and J usage is TRBJ2-5; D remains ambiguous. Germline V gene data show CDR1 as SGHTA and CDR2 as FQGTGA. Trimming removed 2 bases from V and 3 bases from J, with 7 bases in between. This CDR3 is built from 13 residues.

This clonotype has just one count. The J gene is TRBJ2-2, the V gene TRBV29-1; 11 bases are shared with TRBD1. Germline V gives CDR1 SQVTM, CDR2 ANQGSEA. There are 14 residues in the CDR3. The V segment lost 7 bases and the J segment 2 bases; nucleotides outside the gene matches: 3. The CDR3 nucleotides are TGCAGCGCGGACAGGGGGCAAAACACCGGGGAGCTGTTTTTT. Encoded protein: CSADRGQNTGELFF.

This clonotype has ten or more counts. This rearrangement joins TRBV12-3 or TRBV12-4 to TRBJ1-2; the D gene is possibly TRBD1 (5 bases). The CDR3 runs to 12 residues. V lost 6 bases to trimming and J lost 5 bases, with 10 bases between them. This CDR3 is CASRLRQYGYTF. The CDR3 DNA sequence: TGTGCCAGCAGACTCAGACAGTATGGCTACACCTTC.

This clonotype was observed a few times. V is TRBV5-1 and J is TRBJ2-5, with D perhaps TRBD2 (5 bases). CDR3 length: 15 residues. Germline CDR1 SGHRS, CDR2 YFSETQ. V was clipped by 4 bases and J by 5 bases, with 18 bases between them. The CDR3 region has the DNA TGCGCCAGCAGCCCGGGATCGACTCCCTTGGAGACCCAGTACTTC. This translates into CASSPGSTPLETQYF.

This clonotype was recorded many times. The J gene is TRBJ2-5, the V gene TRBV28; 11 nucleotides align to TRBD2. CDR3 length: 18 amino acids. Germline V gene sequence: CDR1 MDHEN, CDR2 SYDVKM. The V gene end was trimmed by 2 bases and the J gene end by 5 bases; junction bases not matched to a gene: 13. CDR3 region: CASSLGSSGRPGKETQYF. The DNA for the CDR3 is TGTGCCAGCAGTTTAGGCTCTAGCGGGAGGCCTGGGAAGGAGACCCAGTACTTC.

This clonotype was seen a few times. The genes are TRBV4-1 and TRBJ2-7; maybe TRBD1 (6 bases). The ends were cut back, 1 base at V and 2 bases at J, with 12 bases in the middle. CDR1 and CDR2 (germline): MGHRA, YSYEKL. The CDR3 contains 15 residues. The chain's CDR3 is CASSQGTAIPYEQYF. For the CDR3, the DNA is TGCGCCAGCAGCCAAGGGACAGCTATACCCTACGAGCAGTACTTC.

This clonotype has ten or more counts. The J gene is TRBJ2-4, the V gene TRBV6-5; TRBD1 is a possible D gene (5 bases). The CDR3 runs 17 residues. Deletions cut 0 bases from V and 0 bases from J, with 12 bases between. CDR1 MNHEY and CDR2 SVGAGI come from the germline V gene. The CDR3 here is CASSYSNRNLAKNIQYF. CDR3 sequence (DNA): TGTGCCAGCAGTTACTCGAACAGGAACTTAGCCAAAAACATTCAGTACTTC.

This clonotype was observed at least ten times. V usage is TRBV12-5 and J usage is TRBJ2-2, with 7 bases that match TRBD1. Germline V CDR1 and CDR2: LGHNT, FRNRAP. The CDR3 is 15 residues long. After removal of 2 bases from V and 0 bases from J, the junction contained 0 bases not matched to a gene. The DNA for the CDR3 is TGTGCTAGTGGTTTGACAGGGGCGAACACCGGGGAGCTGTTTTTT. The encoded protein is CASGLTGANTGELFF.

Ten or more counts support this clonotype. CDR3 DNA: TGTGCCTGGAGTTTAGGAGTATTGTCGGAGACCCAGTACTTC. Amino acid sequence: CAWSLGVLSETQYF. The chain joins TRBV30 to TRBJ2-5, with D hard to call. The CDR3 is 14 amino acids. Germline V gene data show CDR1 as GTSNPN and CDR2 as SVGIG (reference sequence). V lost 2 bases and J lost 5, with 15 bases in between.

This clonotype has ten or more counts. This chain uses TRBV19 with TRBJ1-5; 8 bases fit TRBD1. CDR3 size: 14 residues. V shed 6 bases and J 6 bases; nucleotides not matched to a gene: 7. Germline V CDR1 and CDR2: LNHDA, SQIVND (reference sequence). Here the CDR3 reads CASRNGQGGQPQHF. The CDR3 nucleotides are TGTGCCAGTAGAAACGGACAGGGTGGTCAGCCCCAGCATTTT.

This clonotype was detected a few times. This chain links TRBV20-1 with TRBJ2-1; 7 bases line up with TRBD1. The V and J ends lost 2 bases and 1 base, in that order; junction bases with no gene match: 5. CDR1 is DFQATT, CDR2 SNEGSKA, per germline (reference sequence). CDR3 length: 15 residues. In nucleotides, the CDR3 is TGCAGTGCTAGACCCACAGGGGCGTCCTACAATGAGCAGTTCTTC. It yields the protein CSARPTGASYNEQFF.

This clonotype appeared many times. The V call is TRBV15, the J call TRBJ2-7; the match to TRBD1 covers 9 bases. After removal of 3 bases from V and 5 bases from J, the junction contained 5 bases not matched to a gene. CDR3 length equals 14 residues. Germline lookup yields CDR1 LNHNV and CDR2 YYDKDF (reference sequence). The CDR3 sequence is CATSRDRGRDEQYF. The CDR3 bases are TGTGCCACCAGCAGGGACAGGGGTCGGGACGAGCAGTACTTC.

This clonotype showed up many times. V gene TRBV29-1 combines with J gene TRBJ2-1, with TRBD2 identical over 12 bases. Trimming took 4 bases from V and 6 from J; bases not matched to a gene: 7. CDR3 length: 15 residues. CDR1 and CDR2 from the germline V gene are SQVTM and ANQGSEA. CDR3 bases: TGCAGCGTTGGACTAGCGGGGGCCTATGGCAATGAGCAGTTCTTC. Residues: CSVGLAGAYGNEQFF.

This clonotype has ten or more counts. J is TRBJ1-2 and V is TRBV28, with 7 nucleotides matching TRBD1. Per the germline V gene, CDR1 is MDHEN and CDR2 is SYDVKM. V was clipped by 4 bases and J by 8 bases; unmatched bases: 16. The CDR3 runs 16 residues. The DNA for the CDR3 is TGTGCCAGCAGTTCGCCCCCGGGACAGCTGGCTGTCGGCTACACCTTC. Translating gives CASSSPPGQLAVGYTF.

This clonotype was counted ten times or more. The rearrangement uses TRBV2 and TRBJ2-3; 7 bases are a match to TRBD2. V gave up 8 bases and J gave up 0 bases; unmatched junction bases: 14. The CDR3 sequence is 17 residues long. Germline-derived CDR1 and CDR2 are SNHLY and FYNNEI. The DNA for the CDR3 is TGTGCCAGCCCCCGGGGGGAGCAAGTCACTAGCACAGATACGCAGTATTTT. The encoded protein is CASPRGEQVTSTDTQYF.

Ten or more counts support this clonotype. V and J are TRBV19 and TRBJ1-1; 7 bases are shared with TRBD1. With 5 bases clipped from V and 1 base from J, the junction kept 16 bases outside the gene matches. Germline V CDR1 and CDR2: LNHDA, SQIVND (reference sequence). The CDR3 loop spans 18 amino acids. The CDR3 loop is CASSQQSRGVDWNTEAFF. DNA of the CDR3: TGTGCCAGTAGTCAACAAAGCAGGGGGGTCGACTGGAACACTGAAGCTTTCTTT.

The V and J genes are TRBV28 and TRBJ2-7; D possibly uses TRBD1 or TRBD2 (7 bases each). From germline, CDR1 is MDHEN and CDR2 SYDVKM. V was shortened by 7 bases and J by 0 bases, with 13 bases between the two germline ends. This CDR3 contains 14 residues. The CDR3 DNA is TGTGCCAGCACCCAGGGGGGGAGCTCCTACGAGCAGTACTTC. It codes for CASTQGGSSYEQYF. Together with reference TRBV28 and TRBJ2-7, the CDR3 gives the full variable domain: DVKVTQSSRYLVKRTGEKVFLECVQDMDHENMFWYRQDPGLGLRLIYFSYDVKMKEKGDIPEGYSVSREKKERFSLILESASTNQTSMYLCASTQGGSSYEQYFGPGTRLTVT.